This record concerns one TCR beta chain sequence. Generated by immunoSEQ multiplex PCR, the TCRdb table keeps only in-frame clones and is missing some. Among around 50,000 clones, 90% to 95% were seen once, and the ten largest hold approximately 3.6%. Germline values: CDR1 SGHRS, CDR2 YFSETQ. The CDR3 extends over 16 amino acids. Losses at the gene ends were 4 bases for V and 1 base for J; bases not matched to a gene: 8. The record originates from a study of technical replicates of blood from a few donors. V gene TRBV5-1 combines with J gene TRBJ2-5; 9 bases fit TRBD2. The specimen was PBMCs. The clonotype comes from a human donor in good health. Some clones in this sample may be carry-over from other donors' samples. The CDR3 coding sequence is TGCGCCAGCAGCAGGGGGACTAGCCCAGCCCAAGAGACCCAGTACTTC. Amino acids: CASSRGTSPAQETQYF.